This TCR beta chain stems from a study of CD8+ T cells in alopecia areata. Background on the study: Dosing spanned 6 to 18 months on tofacitinib, then 6 months off drug. Notes on the study in general: When scalp samples are sequenced, resident alphabeta T cells of normal skin are also captured. Across lesional scalp, and particularly alopecia totalis/universalis, clonality surpassed that of normal scalp.

With respect to this clone: Its antigen is not identified.

Isolated RNA was reverse transcribed into cDNA used as the sequencing template. Sequencing used immunoSEQ multiplex PCR; TCRdb keeps in-frame clones, though not all of them. This table has 150,000 or so clones, about 89% appearing once. Germline V lookup: CDR1 MNHNS, CDR2 SASEGT. V was trimmed by 2 bases and J by 6 bases, leaving 14 bases between them. This CDR3 contains 16 residues. This receptor was obtained from a human donor with alopecia areata. This material consisted of CD8+ T cells sorted from blood, taken at week 0. This chain joins TRBV6-1 and TRBJ1-6, with D possibly matching TRBD1 (6 bases). CDR3 sequence reads: CASSEFRGLGNSPLHF. The CDR3 region has the DNA TGTGCCAGCAGTGAATTCCGGGGGCTCGGTAATTCACCCCTCCACTTT.